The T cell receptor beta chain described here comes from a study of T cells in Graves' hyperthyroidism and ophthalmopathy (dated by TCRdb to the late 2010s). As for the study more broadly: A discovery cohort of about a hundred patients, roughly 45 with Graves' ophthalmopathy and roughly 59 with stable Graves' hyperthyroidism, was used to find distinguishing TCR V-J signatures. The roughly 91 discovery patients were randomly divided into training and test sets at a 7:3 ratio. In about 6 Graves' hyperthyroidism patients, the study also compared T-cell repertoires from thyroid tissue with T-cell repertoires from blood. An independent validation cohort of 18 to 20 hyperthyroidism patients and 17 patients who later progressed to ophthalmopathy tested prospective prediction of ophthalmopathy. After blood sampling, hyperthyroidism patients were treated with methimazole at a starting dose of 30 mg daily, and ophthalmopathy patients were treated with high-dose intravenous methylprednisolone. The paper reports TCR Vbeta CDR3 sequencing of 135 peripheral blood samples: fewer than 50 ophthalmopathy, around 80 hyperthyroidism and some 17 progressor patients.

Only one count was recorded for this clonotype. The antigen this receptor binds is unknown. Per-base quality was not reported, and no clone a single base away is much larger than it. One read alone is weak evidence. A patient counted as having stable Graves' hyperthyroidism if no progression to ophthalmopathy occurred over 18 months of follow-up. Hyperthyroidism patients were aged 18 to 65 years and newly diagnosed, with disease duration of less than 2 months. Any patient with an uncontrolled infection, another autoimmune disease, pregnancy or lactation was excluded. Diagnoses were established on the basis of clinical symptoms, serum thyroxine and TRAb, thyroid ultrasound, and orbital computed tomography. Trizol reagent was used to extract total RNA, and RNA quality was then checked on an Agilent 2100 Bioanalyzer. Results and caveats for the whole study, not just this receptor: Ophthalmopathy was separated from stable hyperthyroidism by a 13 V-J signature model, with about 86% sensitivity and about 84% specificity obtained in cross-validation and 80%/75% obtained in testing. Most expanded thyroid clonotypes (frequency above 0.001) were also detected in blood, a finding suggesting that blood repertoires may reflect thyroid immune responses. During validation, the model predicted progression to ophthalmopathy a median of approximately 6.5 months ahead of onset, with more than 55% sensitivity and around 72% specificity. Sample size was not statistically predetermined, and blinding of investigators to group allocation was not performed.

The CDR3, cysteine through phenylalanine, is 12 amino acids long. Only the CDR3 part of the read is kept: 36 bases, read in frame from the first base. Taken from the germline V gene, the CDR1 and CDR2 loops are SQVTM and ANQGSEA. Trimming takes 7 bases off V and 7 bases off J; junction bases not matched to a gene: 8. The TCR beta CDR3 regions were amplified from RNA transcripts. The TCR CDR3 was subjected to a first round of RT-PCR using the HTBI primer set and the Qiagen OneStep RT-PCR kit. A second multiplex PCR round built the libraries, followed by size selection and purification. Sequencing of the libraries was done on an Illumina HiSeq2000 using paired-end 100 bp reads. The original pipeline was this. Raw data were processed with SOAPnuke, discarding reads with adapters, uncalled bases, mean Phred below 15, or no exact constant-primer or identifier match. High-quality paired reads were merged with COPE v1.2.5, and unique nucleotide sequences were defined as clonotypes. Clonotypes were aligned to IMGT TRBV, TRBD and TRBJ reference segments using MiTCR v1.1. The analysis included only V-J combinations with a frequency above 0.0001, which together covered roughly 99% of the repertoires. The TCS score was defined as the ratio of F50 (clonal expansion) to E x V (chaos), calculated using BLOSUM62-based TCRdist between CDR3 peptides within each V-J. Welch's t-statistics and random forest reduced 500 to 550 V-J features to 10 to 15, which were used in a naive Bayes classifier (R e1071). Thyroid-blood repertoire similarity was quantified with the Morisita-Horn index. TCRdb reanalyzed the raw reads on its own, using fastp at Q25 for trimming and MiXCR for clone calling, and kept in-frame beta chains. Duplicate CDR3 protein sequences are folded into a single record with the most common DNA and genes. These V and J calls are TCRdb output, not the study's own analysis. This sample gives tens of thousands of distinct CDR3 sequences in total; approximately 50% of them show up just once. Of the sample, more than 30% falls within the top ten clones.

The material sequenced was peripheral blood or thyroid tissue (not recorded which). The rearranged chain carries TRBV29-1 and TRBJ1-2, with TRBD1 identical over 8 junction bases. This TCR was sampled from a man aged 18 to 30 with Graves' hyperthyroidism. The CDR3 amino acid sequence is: CSARGQGRGYTF. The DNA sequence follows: TGCAGCGCCCGTGGACAGGGTCGTGGCTACACCTTC.